The following is a TCR beta chain sequence with its context. This sample is part of a study of chronic HIV infection and antiretroviral therapy. V was clipped by 4 bases and J by 0 bases, with 11 bases between them. This CDR3 comprises 15 residues. The germline V gene has CDR1 SGHKS and CDR2 YYEKEE (reference sequence). TCRdb analysed the 5' RACE reads with MiXCR anew, one entry per CDR3 protein. The sample contains 40,000 to 50,000 distinct CDR3 sequences, 15% to 20% of which appear only once. Material for sequencing was peripheral blood. The TCR sequence derives from an adult who had HIV and had not received antiretroviral therapy, or was an uninfected healthy control (not recorded which). V is TRBV5-5 and J is TRBJ1-5, with unresolved D. The CDR3 sequence is CASSPASNSNQPQHF. The CDR3 DNA follows: TGTGCCAGCAGCCCAGCCTCGAATAGCAATCAGCCCCAGCATTTT.